The clone carrying this T cell receptor beta chain showed up just a few times. Via MiXCR, TCRdb re-called the RT-PCR reads, giving one row per CDR3 protein. Among about 680,000 distinct CDR3 sequences listed, 12% to 15% were seen once. The CDR3 consists of 13 residues. Germline V gives CDR1 DFQATT, CDR2 SNEGSKA (reference sequence). Trimming cost V 3 bases and J 7 bases, with 13 bases left between them. The gene calls are TRBV20-1 and TRBJ1-5, with D unresolved. The sample consisted of memory CD4+ T cells from blood. This receptor was taken from a female donor in good health, serving as a healthy control. The CDR3 bases are TGCAGTGCTAGGGATGGGGTAGGACAGCCCCAGCATTTT. This encodes CSARDGVGQPQHF.